Following are 14 T cell receptor beta chains from one sample sequenced in a study of blood T cell repertoires in COVID-19. Some clones are missing from TCRdb's copy, which holds only in-frame ones; the method was immunoSEQ multiplex PCR. The sample holds roughly 130,000 clones; around nine tenths are singletons and the top ten take about 3.5%. Sequencing used peripheral blood. Receptors originate from a man between 45 and 60 years old with active COVID-19.

This chain connects TRBV5-4 to TRBJ1-3; 11 bases map to TRBD1. Germline-derived CDR1 and CDR2 are SGHNT and YYREEE (reference sequence). CDR3 length equals 16 residues. The V gene end was trimmed by 4 bases and the J gene end by 4 bases; junction bases not matched to a gene: 7. CDR3 in DNA: TGTGCCAGCAGCCGGGGGACAGGGGGAACGGGAAACACCATATATTTT. Translation gives CASSRGTGGTGNTIYF.

The rearrangement links TRBV5-4 to TRBJ2-5; no reliable D call. The CDR3 has 14 amino acids. The germline V gene has CDR1 SGHNT and CDR2 YYREEE (reference sequence). V was shortened by 0 bases and J by 6 bases, with 12 bases between the two germline ends. The CDR3 DNA reads as TGTGCCAGCAGCTTGGATTCGAGGATCCAGACCCAGTACTTC. Its protein product is CASSLDSRIQTQYF.

The chain uses TRBV9 and TRBJ1-2, with D maybe TRBD1 (6 bases). There are 14 residues in the CDR3. V lost 4 bases, J lost 4 bases, and 14 bases lay in between. CDR1 is SGDLS, CDR2 YYNGEE, per germline. The CDR3, as DNA: TGTGCCAGCAGCCCGACGACAGGTGGCTATGGCTACACCTTC. This sequence encodes CASSPTTGGYGYTF.

The chain has TRBV24-1 and TRBJ2-3, with 9 bases matching TRBD2. This CDR3 contains 16 residues. Germline V gene lookup returns CDR1 KGHDR and CDR2 SFDVKD. V was pared by 6 bases and J by 4 bases, with 10 bases of the junction left unmatched. As DNA, the CDR3 is TGTGCCACCAGTCGCGGGGCGGGAGGGCCTGCAGATACGCAGTATTTT. Amino acids: CATSRGAGGPADTQYF.

This clone was observed a few times. The V and J genes are TRBV6-5 and TRBJ1-5, with D unresolved. Germline V gives CDR1 MNHEY, CDR2 SVGAGI. The CDR3 runs 13 residues. Trimming pared 6 bases from V and 7 bases from J, leaving 13 bases between. CDR3: CASSSTGSQPQHF. The CDR3 bases are TGTGCCAGCAGCTCCACGGGTTCGCAGCCCCAGCATTTT.

The chain links TRBV11-2 to TRBJ2-5; D may be TRBD2 (6 bases). The CDR3 covers 15 residues. CDR1 and CDR2 (germline): SGHAT, FQNNGV. Trimming removed 5 bases from V and 5 bases from J, with 18 bases in between. The DNA for the CDR3 is TGTGCCAGCAGCGCCACGTGGGGGGTTAGGGAGACCCAGTACTTC. This gives the protein CASSATWGVRETQYF.

The J gene is TRBJ1-3, the V gene TRBV6-1, with D uncertain. V lost 2 bases to trimming and J lost 2 bases, with 16 bases between them. Germline V gene data show CDR1 as MNHNS and CDR2 as SASEGT. CDR3 length: 17 residues. Here the CDR3 reads CASSEQNSLLAGNTIYF. Here the CDR3 DNA reads TGTGCCAGCAGTGAACAGAACAGTCTCCTCGCTGGAAACACCATATATTTT.

The rearrangement links TRBV6-5 to TRBJ1-1; 8 nucleotides align to TRBD1. V shed 5 bases, J shed 3 bases, and the junction held 5 bases outside the gene matches. The CDR3 contains 14 residues. CDR1 MNHEY and CDR2 SVGAGI come from the germline V gene. CDR3 amino acids: CASSRQGWDTEAFF. The CDR3 DNA reads as TGTGCCAGCAGTAGACAGGGGTGGGACACTGAAGCTTTCTTT.

This chain joins TRBV5-4 and TRBJ1-2, with 9 bases lining up with TRBD1. CDR3 length equals 14 residues. V gave up 4 bases and J gave up 7 bases; unmatched junction bases: 8. Germline-derived CDR1 and CDR2 are SGHNT and YYREEE (reference sequence). CDR3 bases: TGTGCCAGCAGCGCACCGGACAGGGGTCGTGGCTACACCTTC. This encodes CASSAPDRGRGYTF. Full variable domain (remainder filled in from reference TRBV5-4 and TRBJ1-2): ETGVTQSPTHLIKTRGQQVTLRCSSQSGHNTVSWYQQALGQGPQFIFQYYREEENGRGNFPPRFSGLQFPNYSSELNVNALELDDSALYLCASSAPDRGRGYTFGSGTRLTVV.

This chain uses TRBV28 with TRBJ1-2, with 9 bases matching TRBD1. Germline V gene lookup returns CDR1 MDHEN and CDR2 SYDVKM. The trim removed 3 bases at V and 6 bases at J, leaving 2 bases unmatched. The CDR3 extends over 13 amino acids. The CDR3 protein is CASSLGTGNGYTF. The CDR3, as DNA: TGTGCCAGCAGTTTGGGGACAGGGAATGGCTACACCTTC.

This sequence joins TRBV11-2 and TRBJ1-5; 8 nucleotides line up with TRBD1. J was trimmed by 6 bases and V by 1 base; bases with no gene match: 8. The length of the CDR3 is 16 residues. Germline values: CDR1 SGHAT, CDR2 FQNNGV. In nucleotides, the CDR3 is TGTGCCAGCAGCTTAGTCGGTGGACAGGGAAGTCAGCCCCAGCATTTT. Amino acid sequence: CASSLVGGQGSQPQHF. The full variable domain, rest sourced from reference TRBV11-2 and TRBJ1-5, is EAGVAQSPRYKIIEKRQSVAFWCNPISGHATLYWYQQILGQGPKLLIQFQNNGVVDDSQLPKDRFSAERLKGVDSTLKIQPAKLEDSAVYLCASSLVGGQGSQPQHFGDGTRLSIL.

J is TRBJ2-3 and V is TRBV19, with TRBD2 matching over 9 bases. Germline V lookup: CDR1 LNHDA, CDR2 SQIVND (reference sequence). This CDR3 has 15 residues. Unmatched junction bases numbered 10, after V lost 10 bases and J lost 2 bases. The CDR3 sequence: CATKVGLANTDTQYF. The CDR3 DNA follows: TGTGCCACAAAGGTAGGACTAGCGAACACAGATACGCAGTATTTT. Variable domain in full (rest from reference TRBV19 and TRBJ2-3): DGGITQSPKYLFRKEGQNVTLSCEQNLNHDAMYWYRQDPGQGLRLIYYSQIVNDFQKGDIAEGYSVSREKKESFPLTVTSAQKNPTAFYLCATKVGLANTDTQYFGPGTRLTVL.

The sample holds one count of this clone. This CDR3 is CASSPASSNQPQHF. CDR3 in DNA: TGTGCCAGCTCACCAGCGTCCAGCAATCAGCCCCAGCATTTT. The chain uses TRBV18 and TRBJ1-5; D is ambiguous. V was cut by 2 bases and J by 1 base, with 6 bases left in between. The CDR3 spans 14 residues. Germline V lookup: CDR1 KGHSH, CDR2 LQKENI.

V is TRBV6-1 and J is TRBJ2-3, with D possibly TRBD2 on 5 matching bases. The CDR3 length is 16 residues. Between the trimmed V and J ends, which lost 2 bases and 0 bases, there was a span of 12 bases. CDR1 and CDR2 (germline): MNHNS, SASEGT. CDR3 DNA: TGTGCCAGCAGTGAATCAGCTAGCCCTAGCACAGATACGCAGTATTTT. Translation gives CASSESASPSTDTQYF.